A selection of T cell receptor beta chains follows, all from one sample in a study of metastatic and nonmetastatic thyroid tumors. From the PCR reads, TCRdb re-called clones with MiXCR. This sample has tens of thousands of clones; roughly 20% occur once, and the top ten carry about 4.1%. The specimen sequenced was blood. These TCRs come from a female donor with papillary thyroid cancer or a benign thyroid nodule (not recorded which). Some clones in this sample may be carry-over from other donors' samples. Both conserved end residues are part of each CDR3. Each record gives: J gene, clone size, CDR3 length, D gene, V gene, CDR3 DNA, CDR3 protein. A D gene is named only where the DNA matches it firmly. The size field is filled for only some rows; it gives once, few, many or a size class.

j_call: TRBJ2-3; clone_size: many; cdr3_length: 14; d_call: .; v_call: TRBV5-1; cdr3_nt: TGCGCCAGCAGCCTAGGACACAGCACAGATACGCAGTATTTT; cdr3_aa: CASSLGHSTDTQYF
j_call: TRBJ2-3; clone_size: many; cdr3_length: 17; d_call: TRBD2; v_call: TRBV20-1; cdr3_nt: TGCAGTGCTAGAGATACTAGCGGGAGGTACCCCACAGATACGCAGTATTTT; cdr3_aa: CSARDTSGRYPTDTQYF
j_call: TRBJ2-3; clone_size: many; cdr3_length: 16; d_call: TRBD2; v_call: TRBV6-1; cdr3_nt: TGTGCCAGCAGTGACCCTCGGCGGGGGGCCACAGATACGCAGTATTTT; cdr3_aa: CASSDPRRGATDTQYF
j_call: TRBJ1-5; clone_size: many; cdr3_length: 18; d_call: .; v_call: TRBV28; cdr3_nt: TGTGCCAGCAGTCCCACCTGGAGGGGCCGCAGGGGCAATCAGCCCCAGCATTTT; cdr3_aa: CASSPTWRGRRGNQPQHF
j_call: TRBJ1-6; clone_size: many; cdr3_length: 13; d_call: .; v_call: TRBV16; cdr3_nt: TGTGCCAGCAGCCAAGAATCGAGATCACCCCTCCACTTT; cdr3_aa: CASSQESRSPLHF
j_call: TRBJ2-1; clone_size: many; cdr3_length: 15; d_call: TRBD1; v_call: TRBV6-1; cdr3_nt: TGTGCCAGCAGTCGTAAGCCGGGACAGGGGGGTGAGCAGTTCTTC; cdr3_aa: CASSRKPGQGGEQFF
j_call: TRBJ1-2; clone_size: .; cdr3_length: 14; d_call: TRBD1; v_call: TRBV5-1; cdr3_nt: TGCGCCAGCAGCTGGGGACAGGGCTCAAATCGCTACACCTTC; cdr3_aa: CASSWGQGSNRYTF
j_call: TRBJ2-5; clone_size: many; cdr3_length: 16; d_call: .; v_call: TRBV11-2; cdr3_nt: TGTGCCAGCAGCTTAGATCCCCCAGGGGCCCGGGATACCCAGTACTTC; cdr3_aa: CASSLDPPGARDTQYF
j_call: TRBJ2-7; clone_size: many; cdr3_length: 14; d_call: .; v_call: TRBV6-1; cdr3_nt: TGTGCCAGCAGATGGACTTTCGGGTCCTACGAGCAGTACTTC; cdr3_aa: CASRWTFGSYEQYF
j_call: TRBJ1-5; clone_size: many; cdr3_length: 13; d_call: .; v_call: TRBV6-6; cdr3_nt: TGTGCCAGCAGTTACTTCAGGGGTCAGCCCCAGCATTTT; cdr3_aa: CASSYFRGQPQHF
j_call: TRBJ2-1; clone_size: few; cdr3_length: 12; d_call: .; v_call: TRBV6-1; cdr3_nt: TGTGCCAGCAGTCAAAGGGAGAATGAGCAGTTCTTC; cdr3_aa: CASSQRENEQFF
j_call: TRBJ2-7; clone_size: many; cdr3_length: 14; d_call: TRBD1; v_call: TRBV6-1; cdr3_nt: TGTGCCACCCCTACCGGGACAGGGTTTTACGAGCAGTACTTC; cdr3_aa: CATPTGTGFYEQYF
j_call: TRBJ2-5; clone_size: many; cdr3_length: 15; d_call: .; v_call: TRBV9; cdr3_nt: TGTGCCAGCAGCGTTTCCGGAGCACCTCAAGAGACCCAGTACTTC; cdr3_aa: CASSVSGAPQETQYF
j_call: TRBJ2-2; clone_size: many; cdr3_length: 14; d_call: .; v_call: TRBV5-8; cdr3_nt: TGTGCCAGCAGCTTGTACCTGGTTAACGGGGAGCTGTTTTTT; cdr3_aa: CASSLYLVNGELFF
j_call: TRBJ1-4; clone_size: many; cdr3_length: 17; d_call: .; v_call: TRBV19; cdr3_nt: TGTGCCAGTAGTACTCCTGAAGCGGACCCAACTAATGAAAAACTGTTTTTT; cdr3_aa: CASSTPEADPTNEKLFF
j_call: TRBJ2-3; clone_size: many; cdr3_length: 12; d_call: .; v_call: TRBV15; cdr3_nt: TGTGCCACCACACAGGGTGAAGGCACGCAGTATTTT; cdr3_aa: CATTQGEGTQYF
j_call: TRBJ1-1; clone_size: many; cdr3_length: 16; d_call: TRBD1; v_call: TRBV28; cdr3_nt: TGTGCCAGCAGTGTTCTATCGACAGGGGCACGAACTGAAGCTTTCTTT; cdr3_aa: CASSVLSTGARTEAFF
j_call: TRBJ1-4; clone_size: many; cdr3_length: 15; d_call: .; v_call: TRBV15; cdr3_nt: TGTGCCACCAGACTGTCAGGTCTAACTAATGAAAAACTGTTTTTT; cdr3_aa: CATRLSGLTNEKLFF
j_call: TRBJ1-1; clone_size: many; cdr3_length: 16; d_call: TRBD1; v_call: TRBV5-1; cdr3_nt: TGCGCCAGCAGCTACGGACAGGGGACGAGTAACACTGAAGCTTTCTTT; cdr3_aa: CASSYGQGTSNTEAFF
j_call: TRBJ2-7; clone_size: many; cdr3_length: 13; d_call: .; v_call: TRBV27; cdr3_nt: TGTGCCAGCAGTTTTAGCGGACCCTACGAGCAGTACTTC; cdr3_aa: CASSFSGPYEQYF
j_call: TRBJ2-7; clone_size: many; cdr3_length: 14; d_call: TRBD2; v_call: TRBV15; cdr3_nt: TGTGCCACCAGCAGACGCGGGAGTTATTACGAGCAGTACTTC; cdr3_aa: CATSRRGSYYEQYF
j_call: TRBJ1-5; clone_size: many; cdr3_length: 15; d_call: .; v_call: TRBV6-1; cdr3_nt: TGTGCCAGCAGTGAGGGTGGCAGTAGCAATCAGCCCCAGCATTTT; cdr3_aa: CASSEGGSSNQPQHF
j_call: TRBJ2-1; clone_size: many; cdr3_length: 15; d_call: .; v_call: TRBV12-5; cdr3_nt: TGTGCTAGTGGCCGGGGGTGGGCGGCAGACAATGAGCAGTTCTTC; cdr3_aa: CASGRGWAADNEQFF
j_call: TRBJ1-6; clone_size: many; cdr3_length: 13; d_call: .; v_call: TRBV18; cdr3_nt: TGTGCCAGCTCGAACAGGGAATATTCACCCCTCCACTTT; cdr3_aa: CASSNREYSPLHF
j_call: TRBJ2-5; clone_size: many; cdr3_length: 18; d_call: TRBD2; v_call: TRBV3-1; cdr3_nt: TGTGCCAGCAGCCAAGGGGTTAGGGCGGGAGTAGGGCAAGAGACCCAGTACTTC; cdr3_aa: CASSQGVRAGVGQETQYF
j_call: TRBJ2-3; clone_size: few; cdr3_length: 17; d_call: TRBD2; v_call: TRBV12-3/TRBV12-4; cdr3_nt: TGTGCCAGCAGTCCCGGACTAGCTGATGCTAGCACAGATACGCAGTATTTT; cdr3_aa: CASSPGLADASTDTQYF
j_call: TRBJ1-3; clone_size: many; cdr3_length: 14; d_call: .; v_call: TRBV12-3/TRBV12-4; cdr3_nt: TGTGCCAGCAGGGGACGGTTCGCGGGAAACACCATATATTTT; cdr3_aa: CASRGRFAGNTIYF
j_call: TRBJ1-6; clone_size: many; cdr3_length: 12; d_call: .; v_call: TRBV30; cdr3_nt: TGCGCGAAGGGGGGCCGTAATTCACCCCTCCACTTT; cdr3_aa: CAKGGRNSPLHF
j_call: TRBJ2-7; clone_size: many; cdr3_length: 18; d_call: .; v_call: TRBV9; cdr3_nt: TGTGCCAGCAGCGTAGCCGCGCCGGACAGTCTTGGCTCCTACGAGCAGTACTTC; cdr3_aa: CASSVAAPDSLGSYEQYF
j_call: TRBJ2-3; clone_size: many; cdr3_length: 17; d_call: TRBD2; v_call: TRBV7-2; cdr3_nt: TGTGCCAGCAGCTTACTGGCTAGCGGGAGTGGAGGAGATACGCAGTATTTT; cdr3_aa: CASSLLASGSGGDTQYF
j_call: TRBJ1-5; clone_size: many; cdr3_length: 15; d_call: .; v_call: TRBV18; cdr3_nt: TGTGCCAGCTCACCCAGCTCGGGAGGCAATCAGCCCCAGCATTTT; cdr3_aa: CASSPSSGGNQPQHF
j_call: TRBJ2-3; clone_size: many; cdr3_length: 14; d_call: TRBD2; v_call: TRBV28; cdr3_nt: TGTGCCAGACCAGCGGGGCACCACACAGATACGCAGTATTTT; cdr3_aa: CARPAGHHTDTQYF
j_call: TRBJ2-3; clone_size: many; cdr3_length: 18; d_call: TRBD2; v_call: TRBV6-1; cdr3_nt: TGTGCCAGCAGTGCCGGCGGGCTAGCGGGGGACAGCACAGATACGCAGTATTTT; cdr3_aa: CASSAGGLAGDSTDTQYF
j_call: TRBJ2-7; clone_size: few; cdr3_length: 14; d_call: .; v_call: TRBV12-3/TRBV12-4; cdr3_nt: TGTGCCAGCAGTCCCAGCTCAAGGAACTACGAGCAGTACTTC; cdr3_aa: CASSPSSRNYEQYF
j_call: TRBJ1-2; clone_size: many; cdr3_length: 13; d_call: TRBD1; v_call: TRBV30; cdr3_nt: TGTGCCTGGAGGCCCGGACAGGGGGATGGCTACACCTTC; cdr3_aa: CAWRPGQGDGYTF
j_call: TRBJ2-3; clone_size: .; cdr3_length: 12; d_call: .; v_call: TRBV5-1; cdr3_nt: TGCGCCAGCAGCCAGCGCTCAGATTCGCAGTATTTT; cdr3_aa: CASSQRSDSQYF
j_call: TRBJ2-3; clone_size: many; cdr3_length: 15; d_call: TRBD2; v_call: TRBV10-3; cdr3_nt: TGTGCCATCAGTCCATATAGCGGGAGCACAGATACGCAGTATTTT; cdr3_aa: CAISPYSGSTDTQYF
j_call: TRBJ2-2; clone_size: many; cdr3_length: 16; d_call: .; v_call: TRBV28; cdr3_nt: TGTGCCACAAGACAGGACCTGCTGAGGAACACCGGGGAGCTGTTTTTT; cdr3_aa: CATRQDLLRNTGELFF
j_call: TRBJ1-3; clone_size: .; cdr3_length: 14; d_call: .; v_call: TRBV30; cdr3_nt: TGTGCCTGGAGTTCGGGATCAGCTCGAAACACCATATATTTT; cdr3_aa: CAWSSGSARNTIYF
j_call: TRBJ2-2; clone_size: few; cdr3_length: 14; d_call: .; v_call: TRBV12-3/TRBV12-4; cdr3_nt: TGTGCCAGCATTCTCAGGGGGAGGAGACGGGAGCTGTTTTTT; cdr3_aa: CASILRGRRRELFF
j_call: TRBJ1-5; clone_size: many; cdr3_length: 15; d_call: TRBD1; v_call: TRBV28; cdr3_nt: TGTGCCAGCAGTTGGGGGACAGGGGGAAGTCAGCCCCAGCATTTT; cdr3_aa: CASSWGTGGSQPQHF
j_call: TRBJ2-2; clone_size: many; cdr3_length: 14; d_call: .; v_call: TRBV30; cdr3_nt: TGTGCCTGGAGTAAACCCACGAACACCGGGGAGCTGTTTTTT; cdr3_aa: CAWSKPTNTGELFF